One sample yielded the 6 T cell receptor beta chains listed below, sequenced in a study of T and B cells in COVID-19 patients. TRB rearrangements were amplified by multiplex PCR with BIOMED2 TRB-A/B primers. MiXCR, applied by TCRdb to the multiplex PCR reads, yields one record per CDR3 protein. The data contain around 30,000 distinct CDR3 sequences, about 30% of them singletons. Each TRB amplification used about 220-500 ng of genomic DNA from blood. The source material was blood. These receptors all stem from a human donor who had recovered from COVID-19.

This clonotype turned up a few times. The genes are TRBV18 and TRBJ1-5; weak D call: TRBD1 (5 bases). The germline V and J ends were trimmed by 6 bases and 10 bases, with 22 bases remaining between them. The germline V gene encodes CDR1 KGHSH and CDR2 LQKENI. CDR3 size: 15 residues. Here the CDR3 reads CASSVDSGDASPQHF. CDR3 sequence (DNA): TGTGCCAGCTCCGTGGACTCGGGGGACGCGTCACCCCAGCATTTT.

The chain recombines TRBV18 with TRBJ1-4; TRBD1 matches 7 bases. CDR3 length equals 14 residues. Germline V gives CDR1 KGHSH, CDR2 LQKENI. With 5 bases clipped from V and 3 bases from J, the junction kept 3 bases outside the gene matches. In nucleotides, the CDR3 is TGTGCCAGCTCAGGGGACAGCTCTAATGAAAAACTGTTTTTT. Protein: CASSGDSSNEKLFF.

About this clonotype: This clone may be a read error of a much larger clone one base away. The chain combines TRBV15 with TRBJ2-1; no reliable D call. The CDR3 is 11 amino acids. The V end was cut by 3 bases, the J end by 10 bases, with 7 bases between. In germline, CDR1 is LNHNV, CDR2 YYDKDF (reference sequence). The CDR3 protein is CATSSGYEQFF. DNA of the CDR3: TGTGCCACCAGCAGTGGATACGAGCAGTTCTTC.

This clonotype qualifies as medium-sized (0.01 to 0.1%). V usage is TRBV11-1 and J usage is TRBJ2-5, with D tentatively TRBD1 or TRBD2 (6 bases each). CDR1 is SGHAT, CDR2 FQDESV, per germline (reference sequence). The V gene lost 4 bases and the J gene lost 4 bases, with 10 bases spanning the gap. This CDR3 is built from 13 residues. The chain's CDR3 is CASSWGAGETQYF. The CDR3, as DNA: TGTGCCAGCAGCTGGGGGGCGGGAGAGACCCAGTACTTC.

This rearrangement joins TRBV20-1 to TRBJ2-4, with 7 positions matching TRBD1. The V gene's germline CDR1 is DFQATT and CDR2 SNEGSKA (reference sequence). The V gene end was trimmed by 6 bases and the J gene end by 1 base; junction bases not matched to a gene: 6. This CDR3 spans 14 amino acids. CDR3 amino acids: CSAVTGKAKNIQYF. DNA for the CDR3: TGCAGTGCCGTGACAGGGAAGGCCAAAAACATTCAGTACTTC.

This clonotype was seen a few times. This chain joins TRBV20-1 and TRBJ2-7, with TRBD2 as a possible D gene (5 bases). This CDR3 is 11 amino acids long. V was trimmed by 6 bases and J by 2 bases, leaving 8 bases between them. Germline V gene lookup returns CDR1 DFQATT and CDR2 SNEGSKA (reference sequence). The CDR3 is CSATRAYEQYF. The CDR3 DNA follows: TGCAGTGCAACTAGAGCCTACGAGCAGTACTTC.